The clone carrying this T cell receptor (beta chain) was seen just once. Profiling relied on immunoSEQ multiplex PCR, and the TCRdb table lists in-frame clones only, not all of them. The repertoire holds 200,000 to 300,000 clones, with approximately 89% as singletons. Germline CDR1 is SGDLS and CDR2 is YYNGEE. The CDR3 contains 16 residues. V was pared by 3 bases and J by 4 bases, with 10 bases of the junction left unmatched. This entry is derived from a study of blood T cell repertoires in COVID-19. Study at large: The United States, Italy and Spain supplied acute and convalescent COVID-19 samples. Nucleic acid was either cDNA or gDNA, and it came from T cells, B-cell-depleted T cells, or PBMCs.

The sample consisted of peripheral blood. The rearrangement joins TRBV9 to TRBJ1-2, with 9 positions matching TRBD1. The receptor was isolated from a woman in her twenties or thirties with COVID-19, enrolled during active disease. The CDR3 DNA reads as TGTGCCAGCAGCGAGGGGATTGGGACAGGGATCTATGGCTACACCTTC. This sequence encodes CASSEGIGTGIYGYTF.